The source of this T cell receptor beta chain is a study of shared clonotypes between healthy human individuals. Whole-study results and caveats: About 5% of naive CD4 clonotypes were shared across a few donors.

Deletions cut 1 base from V and 1 base from J, with 5 bases between. The CDR3 spans 13 residues. The germline CDR1 and CDR2 sequences are SGHNT and YYREEE (reference sequence). The table came from immunoSEQ multiplex PCR; TCRdb's copy has only in-frame clones and leaves some out. The data contain 190,000 or so clones, roughly 70% of them singletons. All of the donors resided in Nashville, Tennessee, and each was a Caucasian adult. For this clone: Its antigen is currently unknown.

The sequence was collected from a man between 25 and 39 years old in good health. The chain employs TRBV5-4 and TRBJ1-1; D unclear. What was sequenced was memory CD4+ T cells sorted from blood. Regarding subset: CD45RA-negative fraction. CDR3 nucleotide sequence: TGTGCCAGCAGCTTGCCTCAGAACACTGAAGCTTTCTTT. Translation: CASSLPQNTEAFF.